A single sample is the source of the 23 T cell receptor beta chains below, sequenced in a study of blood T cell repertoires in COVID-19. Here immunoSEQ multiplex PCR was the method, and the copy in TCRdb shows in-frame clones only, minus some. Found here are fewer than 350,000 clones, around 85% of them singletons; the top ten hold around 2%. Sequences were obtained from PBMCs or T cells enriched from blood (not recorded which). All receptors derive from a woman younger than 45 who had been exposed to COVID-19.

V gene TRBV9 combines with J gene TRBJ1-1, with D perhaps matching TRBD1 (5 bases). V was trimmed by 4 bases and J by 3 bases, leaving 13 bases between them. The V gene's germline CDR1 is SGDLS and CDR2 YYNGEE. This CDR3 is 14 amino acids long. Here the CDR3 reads CASSPRSRDTEAFF. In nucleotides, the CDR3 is TGTGCCAGCAGCCCGCGTAGCAGGGACACTGAAGCTTTCTTT. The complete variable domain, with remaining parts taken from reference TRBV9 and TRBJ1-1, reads DSGVTQTPKHLITATGQRVTLRCSPRSGDLSVYWYQQSLDQGLQFLIQYYNGEERAKGNILERFSAQQFPDLHSELNLSSLELGDSALYFCASSPRSRDTEAFFGQGTRLTVV.

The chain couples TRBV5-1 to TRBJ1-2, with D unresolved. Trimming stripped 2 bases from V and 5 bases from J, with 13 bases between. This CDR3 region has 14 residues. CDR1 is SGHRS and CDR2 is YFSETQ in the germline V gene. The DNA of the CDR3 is TGCGCCAGCAGCTTAGGGTCCACGGGGTATGGCTACACCTTC. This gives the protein CASSLGSTGYGYTF.

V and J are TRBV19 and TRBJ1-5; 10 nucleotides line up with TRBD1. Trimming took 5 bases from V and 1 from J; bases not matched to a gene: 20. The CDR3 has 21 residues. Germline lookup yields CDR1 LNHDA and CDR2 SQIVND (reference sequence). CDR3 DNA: TGTGCCAGTAGTGTTCGATCGATTCCGGGACAGGGGTTATTGAGCAATCAGCCCCAGCATTTT. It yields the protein CASSVRSIPGQGLLSNQPQHF.

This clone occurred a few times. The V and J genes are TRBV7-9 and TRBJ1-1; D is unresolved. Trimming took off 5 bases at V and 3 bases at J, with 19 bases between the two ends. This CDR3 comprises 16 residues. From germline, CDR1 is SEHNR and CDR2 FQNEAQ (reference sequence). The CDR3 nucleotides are TGTGCCAGCAGCCCACCCCTCGGAGCTGAGGACACTGAAGCTTTCTTT. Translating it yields CASSPPLGAEDTEAFF.

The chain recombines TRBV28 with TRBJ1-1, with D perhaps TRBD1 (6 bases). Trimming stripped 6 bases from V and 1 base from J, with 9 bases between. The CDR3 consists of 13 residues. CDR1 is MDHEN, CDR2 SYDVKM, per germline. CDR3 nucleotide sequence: TGTGCCAGCAGGATACAGGGGAACACTGAAGCTTTCTTT. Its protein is CASRIQGNTEAFF.

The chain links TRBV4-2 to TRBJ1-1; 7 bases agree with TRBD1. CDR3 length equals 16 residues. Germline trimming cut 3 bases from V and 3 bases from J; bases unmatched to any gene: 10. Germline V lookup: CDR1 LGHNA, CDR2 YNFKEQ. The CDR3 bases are TGTGCCAGCAGCCATCCCACAGGGGCGGAACACACTGAAGCTTTCTTT. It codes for CASSHPTGAEHTEAFF.

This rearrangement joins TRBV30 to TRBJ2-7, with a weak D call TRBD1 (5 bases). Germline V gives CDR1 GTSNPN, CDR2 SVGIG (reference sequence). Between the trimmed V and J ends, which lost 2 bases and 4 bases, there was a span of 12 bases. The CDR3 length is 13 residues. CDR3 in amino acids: CAWSLGAPYEQYF. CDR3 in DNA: TGTGCCTGGAGTTTAGGGGCCCCTTACGAGCAGTACTTC.

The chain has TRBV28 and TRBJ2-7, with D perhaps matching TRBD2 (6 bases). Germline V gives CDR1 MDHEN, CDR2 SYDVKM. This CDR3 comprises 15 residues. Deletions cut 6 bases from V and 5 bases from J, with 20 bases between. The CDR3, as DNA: TGTGCCAGCAGGAATGCGCAGGGAGGAGGCAACGAGCAGTACTTC. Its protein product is CASRNAQGGGNEQYF.

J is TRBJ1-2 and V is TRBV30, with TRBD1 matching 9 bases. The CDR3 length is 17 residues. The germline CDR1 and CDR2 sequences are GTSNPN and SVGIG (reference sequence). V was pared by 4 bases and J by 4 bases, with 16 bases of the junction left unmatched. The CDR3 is CAWNKPGQGLLSYGYTF. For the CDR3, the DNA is TGTGCCTGGAACAAACCGGGACAGGGCCTACTTAGCTATGGCTACACCTTC.

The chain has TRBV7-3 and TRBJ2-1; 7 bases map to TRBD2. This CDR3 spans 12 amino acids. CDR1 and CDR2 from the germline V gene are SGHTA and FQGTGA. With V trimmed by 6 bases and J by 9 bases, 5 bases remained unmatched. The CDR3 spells CASRPSGVEQFF. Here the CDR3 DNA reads TGTGCCAGCAGACCCAGCGGGGTTGAGCAGTTCTTC.

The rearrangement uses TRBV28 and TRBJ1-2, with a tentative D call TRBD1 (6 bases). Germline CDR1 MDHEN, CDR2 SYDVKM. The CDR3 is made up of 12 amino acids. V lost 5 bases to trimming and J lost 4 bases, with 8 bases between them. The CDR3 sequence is CASSTGIYGYTF. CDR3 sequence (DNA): TGTGCCAGCAGTACAGGGATCTATGGCTACACCTTC.

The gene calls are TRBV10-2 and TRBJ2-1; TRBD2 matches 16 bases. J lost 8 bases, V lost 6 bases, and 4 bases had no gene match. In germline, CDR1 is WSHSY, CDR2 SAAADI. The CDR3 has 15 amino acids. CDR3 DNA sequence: TGCGCCAGCAGGGGGACTAGCGGGGGGGACTATGAGCAGTTCTTC. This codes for CASRGTSGGDYEQFF.

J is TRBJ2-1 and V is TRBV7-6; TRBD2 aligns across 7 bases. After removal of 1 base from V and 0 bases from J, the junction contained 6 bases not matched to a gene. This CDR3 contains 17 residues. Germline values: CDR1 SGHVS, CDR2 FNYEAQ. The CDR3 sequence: CASSLVGGTNSYNEQFF. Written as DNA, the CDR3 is TGTGCCAGCAGCTTAGTTGGTGGGACTAACTCCTACAATGAGCAGTTCTTC.

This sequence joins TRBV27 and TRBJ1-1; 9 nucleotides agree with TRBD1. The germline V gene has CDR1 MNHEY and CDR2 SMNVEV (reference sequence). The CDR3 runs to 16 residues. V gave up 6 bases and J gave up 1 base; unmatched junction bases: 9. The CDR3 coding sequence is TGTGCCAGCAGAAAGGGACAGGGAACTTCGAACACTGAAGCTTTCTTT. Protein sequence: CASRKGQGTSNTEAFF.

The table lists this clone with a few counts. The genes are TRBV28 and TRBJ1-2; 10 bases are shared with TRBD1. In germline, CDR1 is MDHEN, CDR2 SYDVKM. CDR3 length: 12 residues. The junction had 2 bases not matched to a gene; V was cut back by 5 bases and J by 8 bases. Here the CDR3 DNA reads TGTGCCAGCAGTGGGACAGGGGAAGGCTACACCTTC. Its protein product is CASSGTGEGYTF.

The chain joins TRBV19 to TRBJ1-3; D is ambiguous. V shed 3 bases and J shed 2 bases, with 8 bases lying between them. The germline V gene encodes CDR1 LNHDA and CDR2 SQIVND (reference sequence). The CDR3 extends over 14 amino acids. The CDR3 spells CASSIGGPGNTIYF. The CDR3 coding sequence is TGTGCCAGTAGTATCGGAGGGCCTGGAAACACCATATATTTT.

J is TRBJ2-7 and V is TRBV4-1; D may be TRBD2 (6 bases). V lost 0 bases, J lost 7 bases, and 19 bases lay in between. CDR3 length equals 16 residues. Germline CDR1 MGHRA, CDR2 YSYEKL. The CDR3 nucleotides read TGCGCCAGCAGCCAAGACCCCCTCGGAGGGGTGGAAGAGCAGTACTTC. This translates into CASSQDPLGGVEEQYF.

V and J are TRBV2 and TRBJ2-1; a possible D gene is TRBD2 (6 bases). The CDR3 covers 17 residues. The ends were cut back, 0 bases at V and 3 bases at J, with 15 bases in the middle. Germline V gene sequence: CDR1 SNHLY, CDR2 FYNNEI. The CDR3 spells CASSEALASVRYNEQFF. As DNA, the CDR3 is TGTGCCAGCAGTGAAGCGCTGGCTAGCGTACGCTACAATGAGCAGTTCTTC.

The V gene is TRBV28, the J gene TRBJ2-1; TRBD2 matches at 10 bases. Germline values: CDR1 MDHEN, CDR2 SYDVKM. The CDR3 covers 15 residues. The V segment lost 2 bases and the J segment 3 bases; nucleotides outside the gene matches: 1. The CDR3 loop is CASSLQRGGYNEQFF. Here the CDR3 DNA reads TGTGCCAGCAGTTTACAGCGGGGGGGCTACAATGAGCAGTTCTTC.

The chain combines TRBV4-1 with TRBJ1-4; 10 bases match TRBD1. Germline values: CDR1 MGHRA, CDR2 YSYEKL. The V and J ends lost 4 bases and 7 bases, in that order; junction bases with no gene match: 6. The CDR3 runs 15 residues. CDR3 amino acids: CASSLGTGASEKLFF. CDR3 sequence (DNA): TGCGCCAGCAGCCTTGGGACAGGGGCGAGTGAAAAACTGTTTTTT.

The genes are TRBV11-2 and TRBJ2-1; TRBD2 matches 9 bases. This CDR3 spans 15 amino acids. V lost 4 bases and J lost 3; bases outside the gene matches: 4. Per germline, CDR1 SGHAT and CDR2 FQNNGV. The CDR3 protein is CASSSGLANYNEQFF. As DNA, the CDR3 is TGTGCCAGCAGCTCGGGACTAGCTAACTACAATGAGCAGTTCTTC. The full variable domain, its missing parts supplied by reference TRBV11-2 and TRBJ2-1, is EAGVAQSPRYKIIEKRQSVAFWCNPISGHATLYWYQQILGQGPKLLIQFQNNGVVDDSQLPKDRFSAERLKGVDSTLKIQPAKLEDSAVYLCASSSGLANYNEQFFGPGTRLTVL.

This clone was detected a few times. The DNA for the CDR3 is TGTGCCAGCAGCCAAGATTTCAAAGGGGAAGAGACCCAGTACTTC. It is translated as CASSQDFKGEETQYF. The chain carries TRBV3-1 (or the pseudogene TRBV3-2) and TRBJ2-5, with a weak D call TRBD1 (5 bases). V lost 0 bases and J lost 3, with 11 bases in between. There are 15 residues in the CDR3. Germline loops: CDR1 LGHDT, CDR2 YNNKEL (reference sequence).

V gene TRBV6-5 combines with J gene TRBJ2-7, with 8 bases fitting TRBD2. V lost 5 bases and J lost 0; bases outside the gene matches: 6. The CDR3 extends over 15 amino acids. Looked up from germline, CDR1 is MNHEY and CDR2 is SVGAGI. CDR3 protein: CASSTTSGSSYEQYF. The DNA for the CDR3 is TGTGCCAGCAGTACCACTAGCGGTAGCTCCTACGAGCAGTACTTC.